One and the same sample provided the 4 T cell receptor beta chains below, sequenced in a study of blood T cell repertoires in COVID-19. The assay was immunoSEQ multiplex PCR, and TCRdb's table has in-frame clones only and misses some. The data show about 54,000 clones, with just over 85% seen just once and approximately 29% held by the top ten. The sequenced material came from peripheral blood. These receptors all stem from a human donor in a cohort sampled during active COVID-19.

J is TRBJ2-1 and V is TRBV27, with D possibly matching TRBD2 (6 bases). Germline values: CDR1 MNHEY, CDR2 SMNVEV (reference sequence). The CDR3 extends over 15 amino acids. V was trimmed by 0 bases and J by 7 bases, leaving 13 bases between them. The CDR3 DNA sequence: TGTGCCAGCAGTTTATCCCCGGAGGGGAGGAATGAGCAGTTCTTC. Protein product: CASSLSPEGRNEQFF.

The J gene is TRBJ2-1, the V gene TRBV7-9, with TRBD2 matching 11 bases. The CDR3 runs to 14 residues. The V gene's germline CDR1 is SEHNR and CDR2 FQNEAQ (reference sequence). V shed 7 bases, J shed 7 bases, and the junction held 6 bases outside the gene matches. The CDR3 protein is CASITLAGANEQFF. As DNA, the CDR3 is TGTGCCAGCATCACACTAGCGGGAGCTAATGAGCAGTTCTTC.

V and J are TRBV6-6 and TRBJ2-3; no clear D gene. Germline V gene lookup returns CDR1 MNHNY and CDR2 SVGAGI (reference sequence). V lost 2 bases and J 6 bases, leaving 3 bases between the germline ends. This CDR3 region has 11 residues. DNA for the CDR3: TGTGCCAGCAGTTACCCGGATACGCAGTATTTT. Protein sequence: CASSYPDTQYF.

The chain has TRBV7-2 and TRBJ2-7, with 10 nucleotides matching TRBD2. The ends lost 3 bases at V and 7 bases at J; junction bases unmatched: 9. Per the germline V gene, CDR1 is SGHTA and CDR2 is FQGNSA. The length of the CDR3 is 15 residues. As DNA, the CDR3 is TGTGCCAGCAGCTTGTTAAGCGGGAGGGCGGGGGAGCAGTACTTC. Protein product: CASSLLSGRAGEQYF.